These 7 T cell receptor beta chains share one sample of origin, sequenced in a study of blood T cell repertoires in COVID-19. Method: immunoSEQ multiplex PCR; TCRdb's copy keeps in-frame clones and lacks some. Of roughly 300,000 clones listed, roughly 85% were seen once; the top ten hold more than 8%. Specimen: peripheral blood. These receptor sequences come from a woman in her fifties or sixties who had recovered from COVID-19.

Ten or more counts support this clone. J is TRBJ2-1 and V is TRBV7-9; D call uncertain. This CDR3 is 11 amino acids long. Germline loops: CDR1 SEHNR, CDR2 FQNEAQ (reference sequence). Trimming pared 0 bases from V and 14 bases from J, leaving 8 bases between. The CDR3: CASSLAAVEFF. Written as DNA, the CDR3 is TGTGCCAGCAGCTTAGCGGCAGTGGAGTTCTTC. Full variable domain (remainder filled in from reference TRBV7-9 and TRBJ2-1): DTGVSQNPRHKITKRGQNVTFRCDPISEHNRLYWYRQTLGQGPEFLTYFQNEAQLEKSRLLSDRFSAERPKGSFSTLEIQRTEQGDSAMYLCASSLAAVEFFGPGTRLTVL.

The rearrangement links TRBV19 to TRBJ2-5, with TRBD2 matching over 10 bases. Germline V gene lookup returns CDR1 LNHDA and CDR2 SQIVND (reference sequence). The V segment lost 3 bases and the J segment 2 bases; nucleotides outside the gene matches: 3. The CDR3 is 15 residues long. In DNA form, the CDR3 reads TGTGCCAGTAGTATTACGACTAGCGGGCAAGAGACCCAGTACTTC. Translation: CASSITTSGQETQYF. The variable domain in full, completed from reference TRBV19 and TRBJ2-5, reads DGGITQSPKYLFRKEGQNVTLSCEQNLNHDAMYWYRQDPGQGLRLIYYSQIVNDFQKGDIAEGYSVSREKKESFPLTVTSAQKNPTAFYLCASSITTSGQETQYFGPGTRLLVL.

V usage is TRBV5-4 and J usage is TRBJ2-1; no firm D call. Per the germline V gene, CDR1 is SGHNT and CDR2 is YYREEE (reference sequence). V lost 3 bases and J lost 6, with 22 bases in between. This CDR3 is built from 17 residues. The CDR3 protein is CASSSPPFTAVRNEQFF. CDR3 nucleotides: TGTGCCAGCAGCTCCCCCCCGTTTACAGCCGTCCGCAATGAGCAGTTCTTC.

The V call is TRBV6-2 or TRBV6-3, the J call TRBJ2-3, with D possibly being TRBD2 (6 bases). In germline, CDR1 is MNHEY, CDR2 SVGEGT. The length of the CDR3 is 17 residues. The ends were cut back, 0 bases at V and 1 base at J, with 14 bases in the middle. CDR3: CASSYSTSRGGTDTQYF. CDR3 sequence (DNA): TGTGCCAGCAGTTACTCTACTAGCCGAGGGGGCACAGATACGCAGTATTTT.

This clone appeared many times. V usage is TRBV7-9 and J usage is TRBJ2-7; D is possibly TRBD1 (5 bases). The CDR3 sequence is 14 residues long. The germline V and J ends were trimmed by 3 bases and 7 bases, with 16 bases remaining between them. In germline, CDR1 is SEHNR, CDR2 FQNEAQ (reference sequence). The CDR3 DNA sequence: TGTGCCAGCAGCTTCGACAGCCTGCTACTAGAGCAGTACTTC. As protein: CASSFDSLLLEQYF.

The CDR3 sequence: CASRQQMPVEAFF. The CDR3 DNA is TGTGCCAGCAGGCAACAGATGCCAGTTGAAGCTTTCTTT. This chain joins TRBV6-6 and TRBJ1-1; no reliable D call. The V end was cut by 6 bases, the J end by 7 bases, with 15 bases between. Germline loops: CDR1 MNHNY, CDR2 SVGAGI (reference sequence). CDR3 length: 13 residues.

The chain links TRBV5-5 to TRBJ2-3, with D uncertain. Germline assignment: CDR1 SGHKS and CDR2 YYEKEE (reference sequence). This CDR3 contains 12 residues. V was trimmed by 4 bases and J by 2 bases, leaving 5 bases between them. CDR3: CASSIYTDTQYF. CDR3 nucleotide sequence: TGTGCCAGCAGCATATACACAGATACGCAGTATTTT.